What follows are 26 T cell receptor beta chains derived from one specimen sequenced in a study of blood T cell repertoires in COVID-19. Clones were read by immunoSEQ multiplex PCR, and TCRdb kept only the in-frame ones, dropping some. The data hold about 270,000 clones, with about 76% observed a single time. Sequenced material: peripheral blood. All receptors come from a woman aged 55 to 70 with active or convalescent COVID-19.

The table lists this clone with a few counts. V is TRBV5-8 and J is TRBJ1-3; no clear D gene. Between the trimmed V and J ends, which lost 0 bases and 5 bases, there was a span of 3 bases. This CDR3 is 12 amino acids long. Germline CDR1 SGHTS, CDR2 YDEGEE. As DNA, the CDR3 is TGTGCCAGCAGCTTGGCTCGAAACACCATATATTTT. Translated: CASSLARNTIYF.

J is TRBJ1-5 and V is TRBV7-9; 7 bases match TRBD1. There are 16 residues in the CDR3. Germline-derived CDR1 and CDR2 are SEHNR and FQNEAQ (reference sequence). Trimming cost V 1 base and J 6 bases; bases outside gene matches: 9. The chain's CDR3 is CASSLEGAVRSQPQHF. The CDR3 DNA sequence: TGTGCCAGCAGCTTAGAGGGGGCGGTTCGTAGTCAGCCCCAGCATTTT.

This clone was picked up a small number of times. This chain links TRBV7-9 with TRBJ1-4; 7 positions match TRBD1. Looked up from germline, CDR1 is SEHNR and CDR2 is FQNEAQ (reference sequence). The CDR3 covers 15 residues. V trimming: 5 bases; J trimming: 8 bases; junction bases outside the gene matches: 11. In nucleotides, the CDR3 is TGTGCCAGCAGCCGAACACAGGGGATAAAGGAAAAACTGTTTTTT. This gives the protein CASSRTQGIKEKLFF.

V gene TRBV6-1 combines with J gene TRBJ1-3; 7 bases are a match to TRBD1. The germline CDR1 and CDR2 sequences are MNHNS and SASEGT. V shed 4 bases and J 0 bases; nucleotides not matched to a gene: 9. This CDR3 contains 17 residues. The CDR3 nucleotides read TGTGCCAGCAGTGGTCGACGAGGGGGCACCTCTGGAAACACCATATATTTT. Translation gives CASSGRRGGTSGNTIYF.

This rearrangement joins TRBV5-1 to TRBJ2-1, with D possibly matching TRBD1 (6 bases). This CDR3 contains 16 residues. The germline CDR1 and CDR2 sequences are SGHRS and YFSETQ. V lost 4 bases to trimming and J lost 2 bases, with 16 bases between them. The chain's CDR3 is CASSNLQGTTYNEQFF. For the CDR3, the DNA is TGCGCCAGCAGCAACTTACAGGGAACGACCTACAATGAGCAGTTCTTC.

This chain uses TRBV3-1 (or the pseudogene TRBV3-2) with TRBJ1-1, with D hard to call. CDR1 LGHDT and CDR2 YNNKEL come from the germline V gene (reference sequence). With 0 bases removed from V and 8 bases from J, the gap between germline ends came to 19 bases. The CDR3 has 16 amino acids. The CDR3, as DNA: TGTGCCAGCAGCCAAGATGCGCGGTGGGCAGCGGGAGAAGCTTTCTTT. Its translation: CASSQDARWAAGEAFF.

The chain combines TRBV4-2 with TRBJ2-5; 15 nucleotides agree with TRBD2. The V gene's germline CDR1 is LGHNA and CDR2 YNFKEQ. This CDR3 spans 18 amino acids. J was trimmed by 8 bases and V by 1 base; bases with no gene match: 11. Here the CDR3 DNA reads TGTGCCAGCAGCCAAGCGGGGACTAGCGGGGGGCTTCAAGGAACCCAGTACTTC. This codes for CASSQAGTSGGLQGTQYF.

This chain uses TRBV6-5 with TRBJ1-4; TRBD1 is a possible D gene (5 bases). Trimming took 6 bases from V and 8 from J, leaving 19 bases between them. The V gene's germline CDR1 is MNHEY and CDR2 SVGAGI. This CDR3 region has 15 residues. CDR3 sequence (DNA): TGTGCCAGCAGCTGGACAATAGGAAATAGGGAAAAACTGTTTTTT. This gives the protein CASSWTIGNREKLFF.

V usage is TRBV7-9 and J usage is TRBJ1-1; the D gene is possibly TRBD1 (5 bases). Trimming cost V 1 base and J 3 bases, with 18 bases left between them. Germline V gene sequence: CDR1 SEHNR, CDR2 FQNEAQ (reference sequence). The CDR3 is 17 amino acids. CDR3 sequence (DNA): TGTGCCAGCAGCTTAGGGGTGTGGAGGGACCGCGACACTGAAGCTTTCTTT. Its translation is CASSLGVWRDRDTEAFF.

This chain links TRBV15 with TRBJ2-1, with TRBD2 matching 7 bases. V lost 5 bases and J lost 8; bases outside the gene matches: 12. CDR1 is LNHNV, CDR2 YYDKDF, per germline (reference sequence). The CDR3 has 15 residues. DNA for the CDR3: TGTGCCACCAGCGGCTCCCGTGGACTAGTGGATGAGCAGTTCTTC. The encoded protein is CATSGSRGLVDEQFF.

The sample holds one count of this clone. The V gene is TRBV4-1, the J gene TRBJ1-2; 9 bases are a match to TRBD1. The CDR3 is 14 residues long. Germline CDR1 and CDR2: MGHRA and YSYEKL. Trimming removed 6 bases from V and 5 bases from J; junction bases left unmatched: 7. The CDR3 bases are TGCGCCAGCAGTCTAGGACAGGGGACGTATGGCTACACCTTC. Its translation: CASSLGQGTYGYTF.

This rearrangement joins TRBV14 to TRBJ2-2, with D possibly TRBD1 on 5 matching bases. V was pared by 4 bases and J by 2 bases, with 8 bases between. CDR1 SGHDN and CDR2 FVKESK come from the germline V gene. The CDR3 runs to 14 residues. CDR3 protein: CASSLRTNTGELFF. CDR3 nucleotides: TGTGCCAGCAGCCTCCGGACAAACACCGGGGAGCTGTTTTTT.

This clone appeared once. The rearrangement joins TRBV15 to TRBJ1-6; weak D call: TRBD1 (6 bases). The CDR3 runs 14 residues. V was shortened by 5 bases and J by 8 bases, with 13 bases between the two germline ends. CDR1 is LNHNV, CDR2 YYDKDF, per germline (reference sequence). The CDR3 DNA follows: TGTGCCACCAGCGGTTACAGGGTTCATTCACCCCTCCACTTT. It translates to CATSGYRVHSPLHF.

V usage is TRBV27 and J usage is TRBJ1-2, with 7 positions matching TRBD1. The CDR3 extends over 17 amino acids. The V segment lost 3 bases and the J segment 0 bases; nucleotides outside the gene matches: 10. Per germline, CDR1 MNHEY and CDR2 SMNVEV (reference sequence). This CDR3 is CASSLALGDRANYGYTF. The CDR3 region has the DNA TGTGCCAGCAGTTTGGCCTTGGGGGACAGAGCTAACTATGGCTACACCTTC.

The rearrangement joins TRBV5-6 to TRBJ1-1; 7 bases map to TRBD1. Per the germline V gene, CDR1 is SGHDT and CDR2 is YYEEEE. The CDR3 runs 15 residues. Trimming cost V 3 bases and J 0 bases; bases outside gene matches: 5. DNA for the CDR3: TGTGCCAGCAGCTCACAGGGGATGATGAACACTGAAGCTTTCTTT. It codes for CASSSQGMMNTEAFF.

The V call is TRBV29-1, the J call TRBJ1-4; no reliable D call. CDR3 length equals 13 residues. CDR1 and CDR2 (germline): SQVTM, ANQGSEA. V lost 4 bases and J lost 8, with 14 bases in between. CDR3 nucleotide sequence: TGCAGCGTTGGAGGCGGGGATGGGGAAAAACTGTTTTTT. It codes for CSVGGGDGEKLFF.

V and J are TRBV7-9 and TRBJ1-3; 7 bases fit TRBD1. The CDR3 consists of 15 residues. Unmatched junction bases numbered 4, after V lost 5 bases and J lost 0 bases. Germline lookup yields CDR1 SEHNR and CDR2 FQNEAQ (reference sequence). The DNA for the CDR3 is TGTGCCAGCAGCGGACAGGTGTTCTCTGGAAACACCATATATTTT. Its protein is CASSGQVFSGNTIYF.

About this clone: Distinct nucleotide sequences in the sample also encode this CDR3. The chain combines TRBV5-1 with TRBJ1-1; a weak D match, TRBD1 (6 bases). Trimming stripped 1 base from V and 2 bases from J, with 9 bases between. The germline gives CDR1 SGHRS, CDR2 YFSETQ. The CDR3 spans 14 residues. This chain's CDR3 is CASSLPTGNTEAFF. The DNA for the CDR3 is TGCGCCAGCAGCTTGCCGACAGGAAACACTGAAGCTTTCTTT. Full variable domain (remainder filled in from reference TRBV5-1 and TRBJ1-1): KAGVTQTPRYLIKTRGQQVTLSCSPISGHRSVSWYQQTPGQGLQFLFEYFSETQRNKGNFPGRFSGRQFSNSRSEMNVSTLELGDSALYLCASSLPTGNTEAFFGQGTRLTVV.

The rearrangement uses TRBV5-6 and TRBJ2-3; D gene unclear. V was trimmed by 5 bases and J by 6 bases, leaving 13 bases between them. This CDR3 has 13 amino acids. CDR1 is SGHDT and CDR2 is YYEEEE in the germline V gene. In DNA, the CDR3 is TGTGCCAGCAGGCTAGGTCCTGGTGATACGCAGTATTTT. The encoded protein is CASRLGPGDTQYF.

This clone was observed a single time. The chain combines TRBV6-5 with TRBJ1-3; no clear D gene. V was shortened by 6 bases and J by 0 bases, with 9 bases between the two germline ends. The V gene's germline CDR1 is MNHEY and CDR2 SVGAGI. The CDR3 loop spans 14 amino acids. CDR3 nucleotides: TGTGCCAGCAGCCGGGTTTCCTCTGGAAACACCATATATTTT. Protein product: CASSRVSSGNTIYF.

The CDR3 here is CASSRRQRQGVETEAFF. The CDR3 region has the DNA TGTGCCAGCAGCAGACGGCAACGACAGGGGGTTGAAACTGAAGCTTTCTTT. This chain connects TRBV27 to TRBJ1-1, with 9 bases aligning to TRBD1. CDR3 size: 17 residues. The V and J ends lost 6 bases and 5 bases, in that order; junction bases with no gene match: 16. CDR1 and CDR2 from the germline V gene are MNHEY and SMNVEV (reference sequence).

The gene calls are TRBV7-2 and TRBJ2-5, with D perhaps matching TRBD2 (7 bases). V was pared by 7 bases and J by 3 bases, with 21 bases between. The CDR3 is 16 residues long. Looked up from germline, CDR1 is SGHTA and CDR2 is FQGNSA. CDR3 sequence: CASTPSLGGTKETQYF. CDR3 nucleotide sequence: TGTGCCAGCACCCCAAGTCTAGGGGGGACTAAAGAGACCCAGTACTTC.

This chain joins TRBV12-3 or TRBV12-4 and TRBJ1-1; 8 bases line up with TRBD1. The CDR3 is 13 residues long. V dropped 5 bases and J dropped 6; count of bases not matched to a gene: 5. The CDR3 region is CASSKTGAAEAFF. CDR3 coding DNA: TGTGCCAGCAGTAAGACAGGGGCGGCTGAAGCTTTCTTT.

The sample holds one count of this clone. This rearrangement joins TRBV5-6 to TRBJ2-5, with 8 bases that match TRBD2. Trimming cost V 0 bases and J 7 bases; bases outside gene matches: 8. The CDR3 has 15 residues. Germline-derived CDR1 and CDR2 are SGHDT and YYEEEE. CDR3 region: CASSLAGGARGTQYF. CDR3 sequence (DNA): TGTGCCAGCAGCTTGGCCGGGGGGGCGCGGGGGACCCAGTACTTC.

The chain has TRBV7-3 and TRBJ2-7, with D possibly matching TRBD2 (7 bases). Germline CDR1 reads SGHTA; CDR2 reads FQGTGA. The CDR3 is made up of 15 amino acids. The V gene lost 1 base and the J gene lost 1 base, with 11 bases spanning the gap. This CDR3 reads CASSLIGGLSYEQYF. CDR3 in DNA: TGTGCCAGCAGCTTAATAGGGGGACTATCCTACGAGCAGTACTTC.

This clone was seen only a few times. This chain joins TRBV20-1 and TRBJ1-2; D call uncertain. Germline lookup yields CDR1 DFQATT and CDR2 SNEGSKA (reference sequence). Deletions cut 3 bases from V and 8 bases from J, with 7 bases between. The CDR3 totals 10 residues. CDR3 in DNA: TGCAGTGCTAGCGACTGGGGCTACACCTTC. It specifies CSASDWGYTF.